The next 8 T cell receptor beta chains were all read from a single sample in a study of neoadjuvant nivolumab and ipilimumab in lung cancer. Repertoires were generated with immunoSEQ multiplex PCR, while TCRdb's copy carries only in-frame clones and drops some. The sample consists of 25,000 to 35,000 clones, around 90% of them appearing once. Sequences were derived from peripheral blood, sampled after neoadjuvant nivolumab, alone or with ipilimumab, at or shortly before surgery. These TCRs come from an adult with non-small cell lung cancer.

With respect to this clone: The same CDR3 arises from other DNA sequences in this sample as well. This rearrangement joins TRBV4-1 to TRBJ1-2; 7 bases are a match to TRBD1. The V gene's germline CDR1 is MGHRA and CDR2 YSYEKL. The ends lost 0 bases at V and 4 bases at J; junction bases unmatched: 5. The CDR3 consists of 15 residues. The CDR3 sequence: CASSQDPGQPYGYTF. Here the CDR3 DNA reads TGCGCCAGCAGCCAAGATCCGGGACAGCCCTATGGCTACACCTTC.

This chain joins TRBV6-1 and TRBJ1-4; no firm D call. With 3 bases removed from V and 7 bases from J, the gap between germline ends came to 15 bases. Looked up from germline, CDR1 is MNHNS and CDR2 is SASEGT. The length of the CDR3 is 15 residues. The CDR3 nucleotides are TGTGCCAGCAGTGATAGCCAGAACGGAGGTGAAAAACTGTTTTTT. Its translation: CASSDSQNGGEKLFF.

V usage is TRBV2 and J usage is TRBJ2-7; D is perhaps TRBD1 or TRBD2 (6 bases each). This CDR3 region has 15 residues. Trimming took off 4 bases at V and 2 bases at J, with 15 bases between the two ends. Germline lookup yields CDR1 SNHLY and CDR2 FYNNEI. In DNA, the CDR3 is TGTGCCAGCAGTGGAGGCGGGACAACCCCCTACGAGCAGTACTTC. Translation gives CASSGGGTTPYEQYF.

CDR3 nucleotide sequence: TGCGCCAGCAGAACGAGGCCTCCCGATAATGAAAAACTGTTTTTT. Encoded protein: CASRTRPPDNEKLFF. This chain connects TRBV5-1 to TRBJ1-4, with unresolved D. Trimming pared 5 bases from V and 4 bases from J, leaving 15 bases between. This CDR3 comprises 15 residues. The germline gives CDR1 SGHRS, CDR2 YFSETQ. The entire variable domain, with the rest obtained from reference TRBV5-1 and TRBJ1-4, is as follows: KAGVTQTPRYLIKTRGQQVTLSCSPISGHRSVSWYQQTPGQGLQFLFEYFSETQRNKGNFPGRFSGRQFSNSRSEMNVSTLELGDSALYLCASRTRPPDNEKLFFGSGTQLSVL.

Only one count was recorded for this clone. V is TRBV5-5 and J is TRBJ2-1; D perhaps matches TRBD1 (6 bases). V lost 2 bases to trimming and J lost 5 bases, with 8 bases between them. The germline gives CDR1 SGHKS, CDR2 YYEKEE (reference sequence). The CDR3 has 13 amino acids. The CDR3 DNA follows: TGTGCCAGCAGCTTACAGGGACACAATGAGCAGTTCTTC. Translating it yields CASSLQGHNEQFF.

The chain has TRBV5-6 and TRBJ1-4; D uncertain. CDR1 and CDR2 from the germline V gene are SGHDT and YYEEEE. V was trimmed by 1 base and J by 5 bases, leaving 9 bases between them. CDR3 size: 14 residues. CDR3 sequence reads: CASSLSLGNEKLFF. The CDR3 region has the DNA TGTGCCAGCAGCTTGAGTTTGGGAAATGAAAAACTGTTTTTT. The variable domain in full, with the rest retrieved from reference TRBV5-6 and TRBJ1-4, is DAGVTQSPTHLIKTRGQQVTLRCSPKSGHDTVSWYQQALGQGPQFIFQYYEEEERQRGNFPDRFSGHQFPNYSSELNVNALLLGDSALYLCASSLSLGNEKLFFGSGTQLSVL.

This clone was observed a few times. The rearrangement uses TRBV7-9 and TRBJ2-1; D is possibly TRBD1 or TRBD2 (5 bases each). The ends were cut back, 2 bases at V and 10 bases at J, with 12 bases in the middle. Looked up from germline, CDR1 is SEHNR and CDR2 is FQNEAQ (reference sequence). The CDR3 length is 13 residues. The CDR3 region is CASSLYEGQEQFF. Here the CDR3 DNA reads TGTGCCAGCAGCTTATACGAGGGGCAAGAGCAGTTCTTC.

V usage is TRBV27 and J usage is TRBJ1-2, with D uncertain. This CDR3 region has 15 residues. V lost 2 bases, J lost 2 bases, and 12 bases lay in between. Germline V gene sequence: CDR1 MNHEY, CDR2 SMNVEV (reference sequence). CDR3 loop: CASSLIASSNYGYTF. As DNA, the CDR3 is TGTGCCAGCAGTTTAATAGCTAGCTCAAACTATGGCTACACCTTC.